These 13 T cell receptor beta chains came from one sample sequenced in a study of blood T cells in healthy people across ages. The second PCR ran roughly 6 to 12 cycles with a sample-barcoded 5' primer and J-beta primers. Using its own MiXCR run on the 5' RACE reads, TCRdb lists one record per CDR3 protein. The sample records hundreds of thousands of distinct CDR3 sequences, roughly 35% being singletons. The source material was blood. The receptors come from a young man in good health.

This clonotype appeared a few times. The chain combines TRBV9 with TRBJ2-3, with D possibly called TRBD1 or TRBD2 (5 bases each). V was cut by 3 bases and J by 2 bases, with 13 bases left in between. The CDR3 extends over 15 amino acids. Germline V gene lookup returns CDR1 SGDLS and CDR2 YYNGEE. The CDR3 DNA reads TGTGCCAGCAGCGGCCCCGCTGGGACCACAGATACGCAGTATTTT. Its translation: CASSGPAGTTDTQYF.

J is TRBJ1-5 and V is TRBV7-2; D is uncertain. Germline CDR1 SGHTA, CDR2 FQGNSA. CDR3 length equals 13 residues. V lost 1 base and J lost 4, with 5 bases in between. CDR3 loop: CASSLVQNQPQHF. In DNA form, the CDR3 reads TGTGCCAGCAGCTTAGTACAGAATCAGCCCCAGCATTTT.

This sequence joins TRBV7-9 and TRBJ1-2; TRBD1 might be the D (5 bases). The V and J ends lost 0 bases and 6 bases respectively, with 8 bases between them. Germline CDR1 and CDR2: SEHNR and FQNEAQ (reference sequence). This CDR3 is 13 amino acids long. CDR3 region: CASSLAGADGYTF. The CDR3 DNA follows: TGTGCCAGCAGCTTAGCAGGGGCGGATGGCTACACCTTC.

The V and J genes are TRBV20-1 and TRBJ1-6, with unresolved D. CDR1 and CDR2 (germline): DFQATT, SNEGSKA (reference sequence). Trimming pared 3 bases from V and 8 bases from J, leaving 11 bases between. CDR3 length: 13 amino acids. The CDR3 here is CSASLDRYSPLHF. In DNA, the CDR3 is TGCAGTGCTAGTTTGGATCGGTATTCACCCCTCCACTTT.

V usage is TRBV4-2 and J usage is TRBJ2-6; D gene unclear. V was trimmed by 9 bases and J by 0 bases, leaving 18 bases between them. CDR3 length: 17 amino acids. Per the germline V gene, CDR1 is LGHNA and CDR2 is YNFKEQ. The CDR3 sequence: CASTTDGSSSGANVLTF. Here the CDR3 DNA reads TGTGCCAGTACGACCGATGGGTCGAGCTCTGGGGCCAACGTCCTGACTTTC.

This clonotype was detected a few times. The chain has TRBV12-3 or TRBV12-4 and TRBJ2-7; a weak D match, TRBD2 (5 bases). Trimming pared 6 bases from V and 2 bases from J, leaving 11 bases between. The CDR3 is 13 residues long. CDR3 DNA: TGTGCCAGCAGCCCGGACGGGACCTACGAGCAGTACTTC. Translating it yields CASSPDGTYEQYF.

The rearrangement joins TRBV10-3 to TRBJ2-7; maybe TRBD1 (6 bases). The CDR3 is 14 residues long. Germline V lookup: CDR1 ENHRY, CDR2 SYGVKD. V was clipped by 3 bases and J by 2 bases, with 11 bases between them. The CDR3 loop reads CAISELDSPYEQYF. The DNA for the CDR3 is TGTGCCATCAGTGAATTGGACAGCCCCTACGAGCAGTACTTC.

In regard to this clonotype: Sequence at one end of the junction differs from germline and may be a read error. CDR3 sequence (DNA): TGTGCCAGCAGGTACTCGACAAGGAACACTGAAGCTTTCTTT. Translating it yields CASRYSTRNTEAFF. The rearrangement links TRBV6-2 or TRBV6-3 to TRBJ1-1, with unresolved D. CDR1 and CDR2 from the germline V gene are MNHEY and SVGEGT. This CDR3 spans 14 amino acids.

J is TRBJ2-3 and V is TRBV4-2; tentatively, D is TRBD2 (7 bases). The CDR3 is made up of 15 amino acids. Per the germline V gene, CDR1 is LGHNA and CDR2 is YNFKEQ. V was trimmed by 2 bases and J by 4 bases, leaving 13 bases between them. CDR3 sequence (DNA): TGTGCCAGCAGCCAATTGGGGGGGGGCCCAGATACGCAGTATTTT. Encoded protein: CASSQLGGGPDTQYF.

This clonotype turned up a few times. The chain recombines TRBV4-3 with TRBJ2-1; D assignment may be TRBD1 or TRBD2 (5 bases each). Germline-derived CDR1 and CDR2 are LGHNA and YSLEER. V shed 2 bases and J shed 7 bases, with 18 bases lying between them. The CDR3 contains 16 residues. CDR3 in DNA: TGCGCCAGCAGCCAATTCCCCCCGGGGACGCCGAATGAGCAGTTCTTC. It specifies CASSQFPPGTPNEQFF.

In its sample, this clonotype was seen a few times. The CDR3 loop is CSARTGIGKGGYTF. As DNA, the CDR3 is TGCAGTGCCCGGACAGGGATCGGCAAAGGAGGCTACACCTTC. This chain uses TRBV20-1 with TRBJ1-2, with TRBD1 identical over 8 bases. In germline, CDR1 is DFQATT, CDR2 SNEGSKA (reference sequence). The CDR3 has 14 residues. Trimming at V came to 6 bases and at J to 8 bases, leaving 14 bases not matched to a gene.

This clonotype has only a few counts. The chain has TRBV18 and TRBJ2-3, with 10 bases that match TRBD1. Germline V gives CDR1 KGHSH, CDR2 LQKENI. V gave up 3 bases and J gave up 1 base; unmatched junction bases: 4. The CDR3 loop spans 16 amino acids. CDR3 region: CASSPTGQGGTDTQYF. CDR3 bases: TGTGCCAGCTCACCTACAGGACAGGGGGGCACAGATACGCAGTATTTT.

This clonotype was detected only a few times. This chain links TRBV20-1 with TRBJ1-6; the D is unclear. CDR3 length equals 14 residues. From germline, CDR1 is DFQATT and CDR2 SNEGSKA (reference sequence). V shed 0 bases and J shed 9 bases, with 12 bases lying between them. The CDR3: CSAREARNPSPLHF. Here the CDR3 DNA reads TGCAGTGCTAGAGAGGCCAGGAACCCTTCACCCCTCCACTTT.